This T cell receptor beta chain was observed in a study of shared clonotypes between healthy human individuals. Naivety among CD8 cells was defined by CD45RO negativity and positive CCR7 selection, thereby excluding terminally differentiated effector memory CD45RA+ cells. Sequencing used immunoSEQ multiplex PCR; TCRdb keeps in-frame clones, though not all of them. The sample has about 2.1 million clones; roughly 95% are singletons. This sequence was found in a young man in good health. Some clones in this sample may be carry-over from other donors' samples. The sequencing sample was made of naive CD8+ T cells from PBMCs.

CDR3 in amino acids: CASSSGGRTGELFF. CDR3 sequence (DNA): TGTGCCAGCAGCTCAGGGGGCAGGACCGGGGAGCTGTTTTTT. The genes are TRBV7-9 and TRBJ2-2, with TRBD1 identical over 8 bases. V lost 4 bases to trimming and J lost 5 bases; unmatched junction nucleotides: 3. Germline V gives CDR1 SEHNR, CDR2 FQNEAQ (reference sequence). The CDR3 sequence is 14 residues long.